This TCR beta chain was captured in a study of blood T cell repertoires in COVID-19. This clone was observed once. Between the trimmed V and J ends, which lost 3 bases and 1 base, there was a span of 7 bases. CDR3 length: 13 amino acids. Germline V lookup: CDR1 SNHLY, CDR2 FYNNEI. Study processing details: It was from reference gene primer amplification that nucleated cell counts were estimated. TCRdb's table, derived via immunoSEQ multiplex PCR, lists solely in-frame clones and lacks some. The V and J calls and clone size were taken over from that table, and D and trimming were inferred from the DNA. Of tens of thousands of clones listed, approximately 79% were seen once; the top ten hold 10% to 12%.

The sequenced material came from peripheral blood. The receptor's source is a man between 65 and 85 years old with acute or convalescent COVID-19. The chain combines TRBV2 with TRBJ2-7, with D unclear. For the CDR3, the DNA is TGTGCCAGCAGTGATCTCAGTTCCTACGAGCAGTACTTC. It is translated as CASSDLSSYEQYF.